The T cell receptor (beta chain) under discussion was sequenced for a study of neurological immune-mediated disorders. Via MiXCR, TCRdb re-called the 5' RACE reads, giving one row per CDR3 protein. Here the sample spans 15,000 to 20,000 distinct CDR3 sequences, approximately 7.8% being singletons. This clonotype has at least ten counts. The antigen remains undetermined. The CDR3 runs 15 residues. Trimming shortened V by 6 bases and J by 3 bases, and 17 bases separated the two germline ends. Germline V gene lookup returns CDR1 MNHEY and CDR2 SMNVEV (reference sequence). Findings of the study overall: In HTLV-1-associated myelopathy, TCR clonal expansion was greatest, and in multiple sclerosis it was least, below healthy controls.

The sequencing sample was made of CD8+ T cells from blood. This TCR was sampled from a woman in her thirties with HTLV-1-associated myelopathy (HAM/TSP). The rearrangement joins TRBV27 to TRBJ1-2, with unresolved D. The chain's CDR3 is CASRPLQGKDYGYTF. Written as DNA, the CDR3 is TGTGCCAGCAGGCCGCTACAAGGGAAGGACTATGGCTACACCTTC.